This TCR beta chain was identified during a study of blood T cell repertoires in COVID-19. Study-level background: Samples came from the United States, Italy and Spain, spanning acute and convalescent COVID-19.

V dropped 2 bases and J dropped 2; count of bases not matched to a gene: 8. Germline V gives CDR1 KGHSH, CDR2 LQKENI. The CDR3 extends over 17 amino acids. Profiling relied on immunoSEQ multiplex PCR, and the TCRdb table lists in-frame clones only, not all of them. The data contain 130,000 or so clones, 70% to 85% of them singletons. Sequencing was performed on peripheral blood. This chain links TRBV18 with TRBJ2-3; 9 positions agree with TRBD1. The receptor was isolated from a woman in her 70s with acute or convalescent COVID-19. The CDR3 bases are TGTGCCAGCTCACCAATACTAACAGGGGGCCTCACAGATACGCAGTATTTT. It encodes CASSPILTGGLTDTQYF.